This T cell receptor beta chain derives from a study of blood T cell repertoires in COVID-19. Clones were sequenced by immunoSEQ multiplex PCR, and TCRdb holds only the in-frame ones, with some missing. The sample lists 310,000 or so clones; roughly 90% were seen once. Per germline, CDR1 SGHDT and CDR2 YYEEEE. Trimming took 2 bases from V and 1 from J, leaving 6 bases between them. This CDR3 has 13 residues. Material: PBMCs or T cells enriched from blood (not recorded which). This TCR derives from a woman aged 18-35 years who had recovered from COVID-19. The rearrangement uses TRBV5-6 and TRBJ1-1, with D unresolved. The CDR3 loop is CASSFGRNTEAFF. CDR3 sequence (DNA): TGTGCCAGCAGCTTTGGGAGGAACACTGAAGCTTTCTTT.